A single sample gave rise to the 15 T cell receptor beta chains below, sequenced in a study of T cell responses to AZD1222 COVID-19 vaccine. The table came from immunoSEQ multiplex PCR; TCRdb's copy has only in-frame clones and leaves some out. The data contain tens of thousands of clones, roughly 87% of them singletons. The sequences come from peripheral blood, collected 28 days after the second AZD1222 dose. The receptors originated from an adult who received the AZD1222 COVID-19 vaccine.

The chain couples TRBV5-1 to TRBJ2-5, with 14 positions matching TRBD2. CDR3 size: 16 residues. Germline trimming cut 2 bases from V and 4 bases from J; bases unmatched to any gene: 4. Germline V gene data show CDR1 as SGHRS and CDR2 as YFSETQ. The CDR3 loop reads CASSFSGTSGGETQYF. The CDR3 DNA follows: TGCGCCAGCAGCTTTTCCGGGACTAGCGGGGGAGAGACCCAGTACTTC.

The CDR3 loop is CASSQRNGGPSYEQYF. The CDR3 DNA reads TGCGCCAGCAGCCAGAGAAACGGGGGGCCCTCCTACGAGCAGTACTTC. The J gene is TRBJ2-7, the V gene TRBV4-3; possibly TRBD2 for D (7 bases). Germline assignment: CDR1 LGHNA and CDR2 YSLEER. V lost 3 bases to trimming and J lost 0 bases, with 15 bases between them. This CDR3 contains 16 residues.

The rearrangement joins TRBV28 to TRBJ2-7; a possible D gene is TRBD2 (6 bases). This CDR3 has 16 residues. Trimming removed 2 bases from V and 4 bases from J, with 18 bases in between. CDR1 and CDR2 from the germline V gene are MDHEN and SYDVKM. Here the CDR3 reads CASSLPLVGRSYEQYF. In nucleotides, the CDR3 is TGTGCCAGCAGTTTACCCCTGGTAGGGAGGTCGTACGAGCAGTACTTC.

This clone was seen more than once but under ten times. The chain is built from TRBV4-1 and TRBJ1-5; weak D call: TRBD1 (5 bases). The germline V gene has CDR1 MGHRA and CDR2 YSYEKL. The V and J ends lost 1 base and 0 bases respectively, with 16 bases between them. This CDR3 has 18 residues. CDR3 nucleotide sequence: TGCGCCAGCAGCCAAGGGCCCGGGGGATGGTTTAGCAATCAGCCCCAGCATTTT. Its translation: CASSQGPGGWFSNQPQHF.

The chain links TRBV6-2 or TRBV6-3 to TRBJ2-7; maybe TRBD2 (5 bases). CDR1 and CDR2 from the germline V gene are MNHEY and SVGEGT. V lost 2 bases to trimming and J lost 3 bases, with 14 bases between them. The CDR3 is 15 residues long. CDR3 bases: TGTGCCAGCAGTTACGAAGGGAGCCGATACTACGAGCAGTACTTC. Its translation: CASSYEGSRYYEQYF.

The chain uses TRBV15 and TRBJ2-5; D ambiguous. The CDR3 has 14 residues. The V gene lost 0 bases and the J gene lost 2 bases, with 7 bases spanning the gap. Germline CDR1 is LNHNV and CDR2 is YYDKDF (reference sequence). The CDR3 coding sequence is TGTGCCACCAGCAGAGATGACAAGCAAGAGACCCAGTACTTC. Translated: CATSRDDKQETQYF.

The chain is built from TRBV7-3 and TRBJ2-3; TRBD2 aligns across 10 bases. The CDR3 sequence is 16 residues long. V shed 5 bases, J shed 0 bases, and the junction held 5 bases outside the gene matches. Germline V gives CDR1 SGHTA, CDR2 FQGTGA. CDR3 in amino acids: CASSLQAGGSTDTQYF. CDR3 nucleotides: TGTGCCAGCAGCCTGCAAGCGGGGGGGAGCACAGATACGCAGTATTTT. Based on the CDR3 plus reference TRBV7-3 and TRBJ2-3, the full variable domain is GAGVSQTPSNKVTEKGKYVELRCDPISGHTALYWYRQSLGQGPEFLIYFQGTGAADDSGLPNDRFFAVRPEGSVSTLKIQRTERGDSAVYLCASSLQAGGSTDTQYFGPGTRLTVL.

V is TRBV19 and J is TRBJ2-3, with 9 bases aligning to TRBD2. Germline values: CDR1 LNHDA, CDR2 SQIVND (reference sequence). The ends lost 8 bases at V and 1 base at J; junction bases unmatched: 10. The CDR3 runs to 16 residues. The CDR3 sequence: CASDGLAGSRTDTQYF. The CDR3 nucleotides are TGTGCCAGTGATGGGCTAGCGGGGAGCCGCACAGATACGCAGTATTTT.

This clone was observed once. The V gene is TRBV3-1 (or the pseudogene TRBV3-2), the J gene TRBJ2-1; TRBD2 matches at 8 bases. The junction had 11 bases not matched to a gene; V was cut back by 7 bases and J by 3 bases. The CDR3 extends over 16 amino acids. CDR1 and CDR2 (germline): LGHDT, YNNKEL (reference sequence). The CDR3 protein is CASTIRGGRNYNEQFF. DNA for the CDR3: TGTGCCAGCACTATACGGGGGGGCCGAAACTACAATGAGCAGTTCTTC.

The chain has TRBV5-5 and TRBJ1-4; no definite D call. This CDR3 is 15 amino acids long. Trimming left V 3 bases short and J 5 bases short, with 14 bases between. The germline gives CDR1 SGHKS, CDR2 YYEKEE (reference sequence). CDR3 in amino acids: CASSSPRKENEKLFF. The CDR3 DNA is TGTGCCAGCAGCTCACCCCGTAAGGAGAATGAAAAACTGTTTTTT.

This clone was observed once. V gene TRBV2 combines with J gene TRBJ2-2, with D hard to call. Germline-derived CDR1 and CDR2 are SNHLY and FYNNEI. The length of the CDR3 is 14 residues. The V end lost 2 bases, the J end lost 4 bases, and 8 bases lay between the germline ends. CDR3 in DNA: TGTGCCAGCAGTGAACTTGAATCCACCGGGGAGCTGTTTTTT. Translation gives CASSELESTGELFF.

The chain has TRBV27 and TRBJ2-3; TRBD1 matches at 8 bases. CDR1 is MNHEY, CDR2 SMNVEV, per germline (reference sequence). V shed 5 bases, J shed 2 bases, and the junction held 9 bases outside the gene matches. There are 16 residues in the CDR3. The CDR3, as DNA: TGTGCCAGCAGTAACCGGACAGGGAGAGTCACAGATACGCAGTATTTT. Protein: CASSNRTGRVTDTQYF.

There are a few counts of this clone. This rearrangement joins TRBV5-6 to TRBJ1-5; no clear D. The CDR3 length is 15 residues. The germline V gene has CDR1 SGHDT and CDR2 YYEEEE. Between the trimmed V and J ends, which lost 5 bases and 0 bases, there was a span of 12 bases. CDR3 residues: CASSSLGVSNQPQHF. The CDR3 bases are TGTGCCAGCAGTTCACTGGGTGTTAGCAATCAGCCCCAGCATTTT.

V usage is TRBV4-1 and J usage is TRBJ1-1; D uncertain. Looked up from germline, CDR1 is MGHRA and CDR2 is YSYEKL. The CDR3 contains 15 residues. Trimming removed 2 bases at V and 1 base at J, with 11 bases between. This CDR3 is CASSQPTRRNTEAFF. CDR3 nucleotides: TGCGCCAGCAGCCAACCTACCAGACGGAACACTGAAGCTTTCTTT.

The rearrangement joins TRBV11-2 to TRBJ1-1; D not resolved. V lost 1 base and J 6 bases, leaving 12 bases between the germline ends. The germline gives CDR1 SGHAT, CDR2 FQNNGV. CDR3 length: 14 amino acids. The CDR3 here is CASSLVAGSAEAFF. CDR3 in DNA: TGTGCCAGCAGCTTAGTAGCGGGGAGCGCTGAAGCTTTCTTT.